The rows below give T cell receptor beta chains drawn from one sample of a study of blood T cells in healthy people across ages. TCRdb reanalysed the 5' RACE reads using MiXCR and keeps one entry per CDR3 protein. The sample consists of hundreds of thousands of distinct CDR3 sequences, approximately 67% of them appearing once. Specimen: blood. All receptors come from a man aged 25-40 years in good health. The CDR3 runs from the conserved cysteine through the conserved F or W. A D gene is named only where the DNA matches it firmly. Clone size appears in some rows only: once, few, many, or a class for an expanded clone.

J gene: TRBJ2-4; V gene: TRBV29-1; D gene: TRBD2; clone size: many; CDR3 protein: CSAEGSGENIQYF; CDR3 DNA: TGCAGCGCTGAGGGGAGCGGGGAGAACATTCAGTACTTC
J gene: TRBJ1-4; V gene: TRBV7-2; D gene: TRBD1; clone size: -; CDR3 protein: CASSLETGGGKLFF; CDR3 DNA: TGTGCCAGCAGTTTAGAAACAGGGGGCGGAAAACTGTTTTTT
J gene: TRBJ2-7; V gene: TRBV20-1; D gene: TRBD2; clone size: -; CDR3 protein: CSARIASGGPNSYEQYF; CDR3 DNA: TGCAGTGCTAGAATAGCTAGCGGGGGACCTAACTCCTACGAGCAGTACTTC
J gene: TRBJ2-6; V gene: TRBV6-2/TRBV6-3; D gene: -; clone size: few; CDR3 protein: CASRASEGANVLTF; CDR3 DNA: TGTGCCAGCAGGGCCTCTGAAGGGGCCAACGTCCTGACTTTC
J gene: TRBJ1-4; V gene: TRBV7-9; D gene: TRBD1; clone size: -; CDR3 protein: CASSSGGQANEKLFF; CDR3 DNA: TGTGCCAGCAGCTCCGGTGGACAGGCAAATGAAAAACTGTTTTTT
J gene: TRBJ1-4; V gene: TRBV7-9; D gene: TRBD1; clone size: few; CDR3 protein: CASSPTGGGPNEKLFF; CDR3 DNA: TGTGCCAGCAGCCCTACAGGGGGCGGACCTAATGAAAAACTGTTTTTT
J gene: TRBJ1-2; V gene: TRBV7-2; D gene: -; clone size: -; CDR3 protein: CASSLTTDYGYTF; CDR3 DNA: TGTGCCAGCAGCTTAACTACAGATTATGGCTACACCTTC
J gene: TRBJ2-5; V gene: TRBV10-3; D gene: -; clone size: -; CDR3 protein: CAISGGESGRETQYF; CDR3 DNA: TGTGCCATCAGTGGAGGGGAATCAGGGCGGGAGACCCAGTACTTC
J gene: TRBJ2-1; V gene: TRBV4-3; D gene: -; clone size: -; CDR3 protein: CASSQVGLHNEQFF; CDR3 DNA: TGCGCCAGCAGCCAAGTCGGGCTTCACAATGAGCAGTTCTTC
J gene: TRBJ2-3; V gene: TRBV6-6; D gene: TRBD2; clone size: once; CDR3 protein: CASSYTGLAGDTGTQYF; CDR3 DNA: TGTGCCAGCAGTTACACGGGACTAGCGGGGGACACAGGGACGCAGTATTTT
J gene: TRBJ2-7; V gene: TRBV15; D gene: -; clone size: -; CDR3 protein: CATSRDLTYEQYF; CDR3 DNA: TGTGCCACCAGCAGAGATTTGACCTACGAGCAGTACTTC
J gene: TRBJ2-3; V gene: TRBV7-2; D gene: -; clone size: -; CDR3 protein: CASSPLKGGPGQGQADTQYF; CDR3 DNA: TGTGCCAGCAGCCCGTTAAAGGGGGGGCCTGGACAGGGTCAGGCAGATACGCAGTATTTT
J gene: TRBJ1-4; V gene: TRBV20-1; D gene: -; clone size: -; CDR3 protein: CSARSPNEKLFF; CDR3 DNA: TGCAGTGCTAGATCTCCGAATGAAAAACTGTTTTTT
J gene: TRBJ2-7; V gene: TRBV4-2; D gene: TRBD1; clone size: few; CDR3 protein: CASSAYRDSRYEQYF; CDR3 DNA: TGTGCCAGCAGCGCCTACCGGGACAGCCGCTACGAGCAGTACTTC
J gene: TRBJ2-5; V gene: TRBV7-6; D gene: -; clone size: -; CDR3 protein: CASSLAKNYEQYF; CDR3 DNA: TGTGCCAGCAGCTTGGCCAAAAACTACGAACAGTACTTC
J gene: TRBJ2-5; V gene: TRBV11-2; D gene: -; clone size: -; CDR3 protein: CASSLDYQRSETQYF; CDR3 DNA: TGTGCCAGCAGCTTAGATTATCAGAGATCGGAGACCCAGTACTTC
J gene: TRBJ1-2; V gene: TRBV11-2; D gene: -; clone size: -; CDR3 protein: CASSSGTSSGYTF; CDR3 DNA: TGTGCCAGCAGCTCCGGGACATCTAGCGGCTACACCTTC
J gene: TRBJ1-4; V gene: TRBV2; D gene: -; clone size: few; CDR3 protein: CASSPDRGKLFF; CDR3 DNA: TGTGCCAGCAGCCCCGACCGGGGAAAACTGTTTTTT
J gene: TRBJ2-1; V gene: TRBV9; D gene: -; clone size: -; CDR3 protein: CASSVDAGFYNEQFF; CDR3 DNA: TGTGCCAGCAGCGTAGACGCGGGGTTCTACAATGAGCAGTTCTTC
J gene: TRBJ2-1; V gene: TRBV6-1; D gene: -; clone size: -; CDR3 protein: CASSEAQGSGLHNEQFF; CDR3 DNA: TGTGCCAGCAGTGAAGCGCAGGGTAGCGGCCTACACAATGAGCAGTTCTTC